Following are 30 T cell receptor beta chains from one sample sequenced in a study of beta chain features in type 1 diabetes. The investigators reverse transcribed all of the isolated RNA, so they sequenced expressed TCRB transcripts. Assay used: immunoSEQ multiplex PCR; TCRdb lists only in-frame clones, some missing. Of hundreds of thousands of clones in the sample, about 15% were seen once. The sample comprised central memory CD4+ T cells from blood. These receptor sequences come from a man aged 25-40 years in good health.

This clone was seen a handful of times. The chain joins TRBV2 to TRBJ1-6, with 7 nucleotides matching TRBD1. Unmatched junction bases numbered 3, after V lost 3 bases and J lost 7 bases. From germline, CDR1 is SNHLY and CDR2 FYNNEI. The CDR3 runs 14 residues. The CDR3 reads CASSEQGENSPLHF. CDR3 nucleotides: TGTGCCAGCAGTGAGCAGGGGGAAAATTCACCCCTCCACTTT.

This clone was detected ten times or more. J is TRBJ2-6 and V is TRBV18; 9 bases align to TRBD1. The junction had 5 bases not matched to a gene; V was cut back by 2 bases and J by 0 bases. The germline gives CDR1 KGHSH, CDR2 LQKENI. The CDR3 covers 18 residues. The CDR3: CASSPRGTGSSGANVLTF. DNA of the CDR3: TGTGCCAGCTCACCAAGAGGGACAGGGAGCTCTGGGGCCAACGTCCTGACTTTC.

This clone has only a few counts. This sequence joins TRBV2 and TRBJ1-2; D gene unclear. Germline CDR1 reads SNHLY; CDR2 reads FYNNEI. The CDR3 is made up of 11 amino acids. V lost 8 bases to trimming and J lost 5 bases, with 9 bases between them. The chain's CDR3 is CASGDSYGYTF. The CDR3, as DNA: TGTGCCAGCGGGGATTCATATGGCTACACCTTC.

V usage is TRBV11-2 and J usage is TRBJ1-3; D is possibly TRBD1 (5 bases). The germline gives CDR1 SGHAT, CDR2 FQNNGV. The CDR3 runs to 13 residues. Trimming removed 5 bases at V and 10 bases at J, with 15 bases between. The CDR3 sequence: CASSQRDRGTIYF. The CDR3 DNA sequence: TGTGCCAGCAGCCAAAGGGACCGTGGGACCATATATTTT.

The rearrangement joins TRBV5-1 to TRBJ2-5, with 11 bases fitting TRBD2. V lost 6 bases, J lost 2 bases, and 6 bases stayed unmatched. Germline V gives CDR1 SGHRS, CDR2 YFSETQ. This CDR3 spans 15 amino acids. CDR3 in amino acids: CASTQTSGNQETQYF. As DNA, the CDR3 is TGCGCCAGCACCCAGACTAGCGGGAATCAAGAGACCCAGTACTTC.

Only one count was recorded for this clone. Within the sample, other DNA sequences also encode this same CDR3. V usage is TRBV7-7 and J usage is TRBJ2-5; D unresolved. This CDR3 contains 15 residues. Germline V gives CDR1 SSHAT, CDR2 FNYEAQ (reference sequence). The germline V and J ends were trimmed by 0 bases and 4 bases, with 12 bases remaining between them. The CDR3 here is CASSLALGRRETQYF. The CDR3 bases are TGTGCCAGCAGCTTAGCGCTGGGTCGACGAGAGACCCAGTACTTC.

This clone was observed many times. V gene TRBV5-4 combines with J gene TRBJ2-5, with a possible D match to TRBD1 (6 bases). Trimming took off 4 bases at V and 2 bases at J, with 12 bases between the two ends. Germline V CDR1 and CDR2: SGHNT, YYREEE (reference sequence). The length of the CDR3 is 14 residues. The CDR3 region is CASSSGQSQETQYF. As DNA, the CDR3 is TGTGCCAGCAGCAGTGGACAGTCACAAGAGACCCAGTACTTC. The full variable domain, in which reference TRBV5-4 and TRBJ2-5 provide the parts outside the CDR3, is ETGVTQSPTHLIKTRGQQVTLRCSSQSGHNTVSWYQQALGQGPQFIFQYYREEENGRGNFPPRFSGLQFPNYSSELNVNALELDDSALYLCASSSGQSQETQYFGPGTRLLVL.

This clone was seen a few times. This rearrangement joins TRBV28 to TRBJ2-1; possibly TRBD2 for D (5 bases). Between the trimmed V and J ends, which lost 3 bases and 9 bases, there was a span of 9 bases. Germline CDR1 and CDR2: MDHEN and SYDVKM. The CDR3 has 12 residues. The CDR3 DNA follows: TGTGCCAGCAGTTTCCGGGGTTCTGAGCAGTTCTTC. Translating it yields CASSFRGSEQFF.

The chain couples TRBV29-1 to TRBJ1-2, with D possibly matching TRBD1 (5 bases). Germline V gene lookup returns CDR1 SQVTM and CDR2 ANQGSEA. This CDR3 comprises 13 residues. Trimming removed 7 bases at V and 3 bases at J, with 15 bases between. CDR3 residues: CSARSMGHYGYTF. The DNA for the CDR3 is TGCAGCGCCCGCTCCATGGGGCACTATGGCTACACCTTC.

This clone was recorded a few times. The chain recombines TRBV4-2 with TRBJ2-5; 15 bases match TRBD2. The CDR3 totals 16 residues. Germline CDR1 LGHNA, CDR2 YNFKEQ. With V trimmed by 4 bases and J by 4 bases, 4 bases remained unmatched. The CDR3 spells CASSRTSGRAGETQYF. The DNA of the CDR3 is TGTGCCAGCAGCCGGACTAGCGGGAGGGCCGGAGAGACCCAGTACTTC.

The chain links TRBV5-6 to TRBJ1-5, with 9 bases lining up with TRBD1. Unmatched junction bases numbered 5, after V lost 3 bases and J lost 4 bases. The length of the CDR3 is 15 residues. The germline V gene has CDR1 SGHDT and CDR2 YYEEEE. CDR3 region: CASSSTGTGNQPQHF. The CDR3 DNA reads as TGTGCCAGCAGCTCAACCGGGACAGGGAATCAGCCCCAGCATTTT.

The chain has TRBV29-1 and TRBJ2-3; 9 bases match TRBD2. The CDR3 length is 13 residues. The V gene's germline CDR1 is SQVTM and CDR2 ANQGSEA. CDR3 DNA: TGCAGAGCGGGGGGTTCTAGCACAGATACGCAGTATTTT. Translated, it gives CRAGGSSTDTQYF.

This chain joins TRBV9 and TRBJ1-1; a weak D match, TRBD1 (6 bases). CDR1 SGDLS and CDR2 YYNGEE come from the germline V gene. V lost 4 bases and J lost 1, with 11 bases in between. The CDR3 covers 14 residues. Written as DNA, the CDR3 is TGTGCCAGCAGCTCGGGACACTCGAACACTGAAGCTTTCTTT. Protein: CASSSGHSNTEAFF.

V gene TRBV11-2 combines with J gene TRBJ1-4; D is unresolved. Germline V CDR1 and CDR2: SGHAT, FQNNGV. This CDR3 is built from 15 residues. V shed 2 bases and J shed 0 bases, with 7 bases lying between them. The CDR3: CASSLFGTTNEKLFF. The CDR3 DNA sequence: TGTGCCAGCAGCTTATTTGGGACAACTAATGAAAAACTGTTTTTT.

The rearrangement links TRBV14 to TRBJ1-1; D ambiguous. Trimming removed 2 bases from V and 4 bases from J, with 8 bases in between. The CDR3 is 13 amino acids. Germline CDR1 and CDR2: SGHDN and FVKESK. As DNA, the CDR3 is TGTGCCAGCAGCCAAAACTTACGCACTGAAGCTTTCTTT. This codes for CASSQNLRTEAFF.

The chain links TRBV6-6 to TRBJ2-1, with 14 bases matching TRBD2. The CDR3 sequence is 16 residues long. V dropped 6 bases and J dropped 5; count of bases not matched to a gene: 6. Germline V gene sequence: CDR1 MNHNY, CDR2 SVGAGI (reference sequence). In DNA, the CDR3 is TGTGCCAGCAGAACAGGACTAGCGGGAGGTAACAATGAGCAGTTCTTC. Its protein product is CASRTGLAGGNNEQFF.

The table lists this clone with a few counts. The chain carries TRBV6-1 and TRBJ1-1; D is perhaps TRBD1 (6 bases). Germline V gene data show CDR1 as MNHNS and CDR2 as SASEGT. The CDR3 contains 15 residues. V was cut by 8 bases and J by 0 bases, with 16 bases left in between. The CDR3 spells CASLAGVGMNTEAFF. The CDR3 DNA reads as TGTGCCAGCCTTGCAGGGGTGGGGATGAACACTGAAGCTTTCTTT.

This clone turned up a few times. J is TRBJ1-5 and V is TRBV6-1; D possibly corresponds to TRBD1 (5 bases). This CDR3 has 16 amino acids. Germline loops: CDR1 MNHNS, CDR2 SASEGT. V dropped 1 base and J dropped 7 bases, with 17 bases sitting between them. As DNA, the CDR3 is TGTGCCAGCAGTGAAGGGGGGACGGCCTCCAGCCAGCCCCAGCATTTT. Its translation: CASSEGGTASSQPQHF.

In its sample, this clone was seen a few times. The V and J genes are TRBV6-1 and TRBJ1-5; 7 bases map to TRBD1. Germline trimming cut 5 bases from V and 2 bases from J; bases unmatched to any gene: 6. Germline CDR1 reads MNHNS; CDR2 reads SASEGT. The CDR3 has 15 amino acids. The CDR3 here is CASSTPGGGNQPQHF. Here the CDR3 DNA reads TGTGCCAGCAGTACCCCAGGGGGAGGCAATCAGCCCCAGCATTTT.

This clone was detected only a few times. J is TRBJ1-3 and V is TRBV2; 11 nucleotides align to TRBD1. The CDR3 sequence is 19 residues long. Germline CDR1 reads SNHLY; CDR2 reads FYNNEI. V was clipped by 6 bases and J by 4 bases; unmatched bases: 17. CDR3 in amino acids: CASRLIGTGGSLSGNTIYF. The CDR3 DNA follows: TGTGCCAGCAGGCTTATAGGGACAGGGGGTTCTCTTTCCGGAAACACCATATATTTT.

This clone was detected a few times. The V and J genes are TRBV18 and TRBJ2-1, with D perhaps matching TRBD1 (5 bases). There are 15 residues in the CDR3. V lost 2 bases and J lost 5, with 13 bases in between. Per germline, CDR1 KGHSH and CDR2 LQKENI. For the CDR3, the DNA is TGTGCCAGCTCACCATTCTACAGGAACGACAATGAGCAGTTCTTC. Translating gives CASSPFYRNDNEQFF.

The rearrangement uses TRBV7-8 and TRBJ1-6; 7 bases map to TRBD1. Germline V gives CDR1 SGHVS, CDR2 FQNEAQ. With 6 bases clipped from V and 6 bases from J, the junction kept 8 bases outside the gene matches. The CDR3 has 15 residues. The CDR3: CASSLSDRANSPLHF. As DNA, the CDR3 is TGTGCCAGCAGTTTATCTGACAGGGCTAATTCACCCCTCCACTTT.

The J gene is TRBJ2-1, the V gene TRBV4-3; D might be TRBD1 (6 bases). Trimming removed 4 bases at V and 4 bases at J, with 8 bases between. Germline assignment: CDR1 LGHNA and CDR2 YSLEER. The CDR3 spans 13 residues. This chain's CDR3 is CASSPDSYNEQFF. DNA for the CDR3: TGCGCCAGCAGCCCGGACAGTTACAATGAGCAGTTCTTC.

The table lists this clone with a few counts. This chain uses TRBV9 with TRBJ1-3; D uncertain. The CDR3 spans 14 residues. The V gene lost 0 bases and the J gene lost 2 bases, with 6 bases spanning the gap. CDR1 and CDR2 (germline): SGDLS, YYNGEE. CDR3 bases: TGTGCCAGCAGCGTAGGGACGGCTGGAAACACCATATATTTT. It yields the protein CASSVGTAGNTIYF.

This clone was seen more than once but under ten times. The genes are TRBV5-5 and TRBJ2-2, with unresolved D. Germline-derived CDR1 and CDR2 are SGHKS and YYEKEE (reference sequence). The V gene lost 2 bases and the J gene lost 5 bases, with 7 bases spanning the gap. The CDR3 has 13 amino acids. The CDR3 sequence is CASSFRFTGELFF. DNA of the CDR3: TGTGCCAGCAGCTTCCGGTTTACCGGGGAGCTGTTTTTT. The complete variable domain, with remaining parts taken from reference TRBV5-5 and TRBJ2-2, reads DAGVTQSPTHLIKTRGQQVTLRCSPISGHKSVSWYQQVLGQGPQFIFQYYEKEERGRGNFPDRFSARQFPNYSSELNVNALLLGDSALYLCASSFRFTGELFFGEGSRLTVL.

The chain uses TRBV5-5 and TRBJ2-3, with TRBD2 matching 9 bases. This CDR3 is built from 16 residues. V was pared by 4 bases and J by 0 bases, with 6 bases of the junction left unmatched. The V gene's germline CDR1 is SGHKS and CDR2 YYEKEE (reference sequence). CDR3: CASSPRLAASTDTQYF. As DNA, the CDR3 is TGTGCCAGCAGCCCAAGACTAGCGGCAAGCACAGATACGCAGTATTTT.

This clone has only a few counts. The chain employs TRBV18 and TRBJ1-3, with D uncertain. V was pared by 2 bases and J by 1 base, with 9 bases between. The V gene's germline CDR1 is KGHSH and CDR2 LQKENI. CDR3 length: 15 amino acids. CDR3 nucleotides: TGTGCCAGCTCACCAGGCCAGGCTTCTGGAAACACCATATATTTT. Its protein product is CASSPGQASGNTIYF. Full variable domain (rest looked up from reference TRBV18 and TRBJ1-3): NAGVMQNPRHLVRRRGQEARLRCSPMKGHSHVYWYRQLPEEGLKFMVYLQKENIIDESGMPKERFSAEFPKEGPSILRIQQVVRGDSAAYFCASSPGQASGNTIYFGEGSWLTVV.

The CDR3 DNA reads TGTGCCAGCAGCTTAGAACTAGCGGTTTACAATGAGCAGTTCTTC. This encodes CASSLELAVYNEQFF. The chain combines TRBV7-9 with TRBJ2-1; the match to TRBD2 covers 8 bases. V lost 1 base to trimming and J lost 4 bases; unmatched junction nucleotides: 3. CDR3 length: 15 amino acids. Germline CDR1 SEHNR, CDR2 FQNEAQ (reference sequence).

This clone has more than one count but fewer than ten. The chain carries TRBV15 and TRBJ1-1; the D gene is possibly TRBD1 (5 bases). V lost 1 base, J lost 1 base, and 10 bases lay in between. Germline assignment: CDR1 LNHNV and CDR2 YYDKDF (reference sequence). This CDR3 contains 15 residues. The CDR3 DNA is TGTGCCACCAGCAGAGGGGGGTTGGGGAACACTGAAGCTTTCTTT. Protein product: CATSRGGLGNTEAFF.

This clone was found a few times. The chain uses TRBV13 and TRBJ2-1; possibly TRBD1 or TRBD2 for D (5 bases each). This CDR3 region has 16 residues. Trimming took 4 bases from V and 7 from J, leaving 20 bases between them. Germline V gives CDR1 PRHDT, CDR2 FYEKMQ (reference sequence). CDR3 loop: CASSSRDHRGGNEQFF. CDR3 in DNA: TGTGCCAGCAGCTCCCGGGACCACAGAGGTGGGAATGAGCAGTTCTTC.